This TCR beta chain is drawn from a study of T cell repertoires in cytomegalovirus infection. General study findings and limits: Cumulative frequency of public TCR beta families picked out carriers of CMV plus the relevant HLA.

TCRdb called the reads again in MiXCR, with one record for every CDR3 protein. The table has more than 400,000 distinct CDR3 sequences, about 25% seen once. This CDR3 comprises 16 residues. The J segment lost 2 bases and the V segment lost 2 bases, leaving 7 bases of the junction unmatched. Germline CDR1 reads SGHTA; CDR2 reads FQGNSA. About this clonotype itself: Antigen specificity is unknown.

This TCR derives from a human donor in good health (CMV status not recorded). Some clones in this sample may be carry-over from other donors' samples. The sample comprised PBMCs. The chain is built from TRBV7-2 and TRBJ2-5; 8 bases fit TRBD2. CDR3 amino acids: CASSLQSSGGQETQYF. The CDR3 DNA sequence: TGTGCCAGCAGCTTACAGTCCAGCGGGGGTCAAGAGACCCAGTACTTC.